The text below deals with one T cell receptor (beta chain). The sample holds other DNA sequences that translate to the same CDR3. This sample is drawn from a study of shared clonotypes between healthy human individuals. Study as a whole: Plates per donor: three CD4 naive, three CD4 memory, two CD8 naive, one CD8 memory.

Researchers divided each subset's genomic DNA evenly across several immunoSEQ plates. Assay: immunoSEQ multiplex PCR; the TCRdb copy retains only in-frame clones and omits some. The data show more than 2 million clones, 95% seen once. The CDR3 spans 15 residues. Germline V gives CDR1 SGHAT, CDR2 FQNNGV. The ends were cut back, 2 bases at V and 0 bases at J, with 7 bases in the middle. Sequences were obtained from naive CD4+ T cells sorted from blood. Described subset: CD45RA+ positively selected. The sequence came from a young man in good health. This chain connects TRBV11-2 to TRBJ2-2; D possibly corresponds to TRBD2 (5 bases). CDR3 amino acids: CASSLTGTNTGELFF. The CDR3 DNA reads as TGTGCCAGCAGCTTAACGGGAACGAACACCGGGGAGCTGTTTTTT.